This T cell receptor (beta chain) was observed in a study of T cells in Graves' hyperthyroidism and ophthalmopathy. Diagnostic assessment was based on clinical symptoms, serum thyroxine and TRAb, thyroid ultrasound and orbital computed tomography. This clonotype was detected ten times or more. TCR beta CDR3 regions were amplified from RNA. During a first-round RT-PCR of the TCR CDR3, the HTBI primer set was used. TCRdb independently ran MiXCR on the multiplex PCR reads; one entry per CDR3 protein. The table has hundreds of thousands of distinct CDR3 sequences, roughly an eighth seen once. Trimming stripped 3 bases from V and 9 bases from J, with 15 bases between. Germline-derived CDR1 and CDR2 are DFQATT and SNEGSKA (reference sequence). The CDR3 extends over 14 amino acids.

This TCR came from a woman between 35 and 50 years old with Graves' ophthalmopathy. The specimen sequenced was blood. The chain carries TRBV20-1 and TRBJ1-6; D unclear. The CDR3 DNA follows: TGCAGTGCTAGCGCGGACGGAGGTGGTTCACCCCTCCACTTT. It encodes CSASADGGGSPLHF.